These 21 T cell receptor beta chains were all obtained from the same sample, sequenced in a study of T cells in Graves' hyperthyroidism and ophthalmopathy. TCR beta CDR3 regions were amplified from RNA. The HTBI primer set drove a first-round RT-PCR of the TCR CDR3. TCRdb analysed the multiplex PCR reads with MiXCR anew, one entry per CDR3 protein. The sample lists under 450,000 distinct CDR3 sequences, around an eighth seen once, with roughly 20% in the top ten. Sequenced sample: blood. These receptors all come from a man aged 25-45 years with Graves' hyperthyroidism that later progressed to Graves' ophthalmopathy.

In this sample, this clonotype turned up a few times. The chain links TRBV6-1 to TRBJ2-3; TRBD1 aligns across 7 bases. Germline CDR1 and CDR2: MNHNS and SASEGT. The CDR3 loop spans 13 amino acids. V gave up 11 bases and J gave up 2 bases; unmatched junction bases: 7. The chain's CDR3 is CASKTGVTDTQYF. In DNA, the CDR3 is TGTGCCTCCAAAACAGGGGTCACAGATACGCAGTATTTT.

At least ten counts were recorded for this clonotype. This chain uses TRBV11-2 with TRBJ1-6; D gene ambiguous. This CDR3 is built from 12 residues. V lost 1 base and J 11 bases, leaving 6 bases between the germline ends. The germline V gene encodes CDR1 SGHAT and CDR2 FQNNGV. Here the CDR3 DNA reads TGTGCCAGCAGCTTAGGACCTACACCCCTCCACTTT. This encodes CASSLGPTPLHF.

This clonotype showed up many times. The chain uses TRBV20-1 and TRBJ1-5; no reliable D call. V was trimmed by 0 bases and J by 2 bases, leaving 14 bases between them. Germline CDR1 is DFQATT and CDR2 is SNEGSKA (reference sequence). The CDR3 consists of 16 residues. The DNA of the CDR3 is TGCAGTGCTAGAGATCATGCTGAGGTGGGCAATCAGCCCCAGCATTTT. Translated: CSARDHAEVGNQPQHF.

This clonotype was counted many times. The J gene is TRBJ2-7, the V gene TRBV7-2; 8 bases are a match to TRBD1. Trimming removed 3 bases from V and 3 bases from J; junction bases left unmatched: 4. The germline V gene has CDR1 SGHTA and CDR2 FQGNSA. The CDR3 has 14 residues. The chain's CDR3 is CASSFGGQGYEQYF. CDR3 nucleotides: TGTGCCAGCAGCTTCGGCGGACAGGGCTACGAGCAGTACTTC.

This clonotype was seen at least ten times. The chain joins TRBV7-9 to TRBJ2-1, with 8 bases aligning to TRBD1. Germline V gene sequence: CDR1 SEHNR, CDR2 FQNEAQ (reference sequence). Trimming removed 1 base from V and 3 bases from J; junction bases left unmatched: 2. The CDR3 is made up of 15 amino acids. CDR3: CASSLGRGLYNEQFF. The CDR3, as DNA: TGTGCCAGCAGCTTAGGCAGGGGGCTCTACAATGAGCAGTTCTTC.

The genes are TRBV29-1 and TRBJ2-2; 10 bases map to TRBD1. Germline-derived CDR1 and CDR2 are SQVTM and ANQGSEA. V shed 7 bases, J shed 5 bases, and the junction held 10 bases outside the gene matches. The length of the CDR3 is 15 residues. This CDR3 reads CSATPRTGGTGELFF. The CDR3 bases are TGCAGCGCCACCCCCAGGACAGGGGGGACCGGGGAGCTGTTTTTT.

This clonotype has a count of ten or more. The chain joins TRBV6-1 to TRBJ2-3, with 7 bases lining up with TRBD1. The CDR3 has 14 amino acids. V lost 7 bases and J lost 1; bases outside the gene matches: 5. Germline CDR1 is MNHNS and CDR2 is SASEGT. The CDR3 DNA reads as TGTGCCAGCATCATAGGACAGGGCACAGATACGCAGTATTTT. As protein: CASIIGQGTDTQYF.

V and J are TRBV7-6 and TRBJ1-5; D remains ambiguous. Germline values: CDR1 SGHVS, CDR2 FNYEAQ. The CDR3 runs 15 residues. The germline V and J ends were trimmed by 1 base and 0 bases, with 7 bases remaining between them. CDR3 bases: TGTGCCAGCAGCTTAGATGGGTTTAGCAATCAGCCCCAGCATTTT. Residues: CASSLDGFSNQPQHF.

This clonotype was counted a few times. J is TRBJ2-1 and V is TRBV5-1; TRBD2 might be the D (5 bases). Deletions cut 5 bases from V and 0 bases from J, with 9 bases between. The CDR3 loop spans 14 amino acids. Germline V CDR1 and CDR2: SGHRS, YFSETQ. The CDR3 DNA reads TGCGCCAGCAGTACTCGGGACTCCTACAATGAGCAGTTCTTC. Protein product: CASSTRDSYNEQFF.

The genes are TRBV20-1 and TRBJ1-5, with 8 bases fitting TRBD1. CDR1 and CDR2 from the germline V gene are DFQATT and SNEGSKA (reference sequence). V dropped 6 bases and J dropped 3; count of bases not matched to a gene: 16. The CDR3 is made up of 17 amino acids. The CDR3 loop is CSAEEATGVIDNQPQHF. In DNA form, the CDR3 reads TGCAGTGCGGAGGAAGCGACAGGGGTTATAGACAATCAGCCCCAGCATTTT.

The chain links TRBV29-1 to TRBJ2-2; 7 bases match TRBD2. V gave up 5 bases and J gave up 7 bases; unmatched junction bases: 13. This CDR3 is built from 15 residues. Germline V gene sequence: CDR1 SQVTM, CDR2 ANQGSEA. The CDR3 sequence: CSVKPERGPFGELFF. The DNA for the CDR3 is TGCAGCGTTAAACCAGAGCGGGGACCCTTCGGGGAGCTGTTTTTT.

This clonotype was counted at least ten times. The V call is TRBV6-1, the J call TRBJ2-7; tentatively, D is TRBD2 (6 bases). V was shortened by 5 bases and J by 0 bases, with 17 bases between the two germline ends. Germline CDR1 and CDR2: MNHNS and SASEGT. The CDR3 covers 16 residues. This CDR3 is CASSRPRDSSSYEQYF. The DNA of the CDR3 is TGTGCCAGCAGTCGTCCCCGGGACTCTAGCTCCTACGAGCAGTACTTC.

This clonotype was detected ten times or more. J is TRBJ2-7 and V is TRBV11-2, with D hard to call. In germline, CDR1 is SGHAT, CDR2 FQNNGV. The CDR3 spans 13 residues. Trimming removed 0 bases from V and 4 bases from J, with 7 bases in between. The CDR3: CASSLDPLYEQYF. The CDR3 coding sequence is TGTGCCAGCAGCTTAGATCCTTTGTACGAGCAGTACTTC.

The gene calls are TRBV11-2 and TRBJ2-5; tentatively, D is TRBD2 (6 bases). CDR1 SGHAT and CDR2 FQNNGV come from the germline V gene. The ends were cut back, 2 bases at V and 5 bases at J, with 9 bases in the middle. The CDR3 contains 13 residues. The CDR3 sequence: CASSLPGVETQYF. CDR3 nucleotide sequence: TGTGCCAGCAGCTTACCGGGAGTGGAGACCCAGTACTTC.

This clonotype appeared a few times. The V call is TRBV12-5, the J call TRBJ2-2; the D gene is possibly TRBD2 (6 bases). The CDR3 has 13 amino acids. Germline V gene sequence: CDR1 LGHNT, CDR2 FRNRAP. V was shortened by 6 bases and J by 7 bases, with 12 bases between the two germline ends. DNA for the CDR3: TGTGCTAGTGGCCTCGGACTATACGGGGAGCTGTTTTTT. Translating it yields CASGLGLYGELFF.

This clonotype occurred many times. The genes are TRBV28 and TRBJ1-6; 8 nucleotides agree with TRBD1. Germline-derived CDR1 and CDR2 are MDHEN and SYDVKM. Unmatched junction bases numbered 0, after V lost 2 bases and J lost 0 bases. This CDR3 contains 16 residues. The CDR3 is CASSLTGGSYNSPLHF. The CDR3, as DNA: TGTGCCAGCAGTTTAACAGGGGGCTCCTATAATTCACCCCTCCACTTT.

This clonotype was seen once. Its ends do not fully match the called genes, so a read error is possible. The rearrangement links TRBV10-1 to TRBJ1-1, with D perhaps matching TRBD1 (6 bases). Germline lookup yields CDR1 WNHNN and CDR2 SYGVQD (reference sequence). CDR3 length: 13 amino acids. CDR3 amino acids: CASRQGLNTEVFF. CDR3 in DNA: TGCGCCAGCAGACAGGGATTGAACACTGAAGTTTTCTTT.

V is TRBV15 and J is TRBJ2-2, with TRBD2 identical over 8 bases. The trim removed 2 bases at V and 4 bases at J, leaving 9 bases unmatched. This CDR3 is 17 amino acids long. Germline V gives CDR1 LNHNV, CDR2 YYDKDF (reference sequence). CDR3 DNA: TGTGCCACCAGCAGATCCCCCGACGGGGGGGGCACCGGGGAGCTGTTTTTT. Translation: CATSRSPDGGGTGELFF.

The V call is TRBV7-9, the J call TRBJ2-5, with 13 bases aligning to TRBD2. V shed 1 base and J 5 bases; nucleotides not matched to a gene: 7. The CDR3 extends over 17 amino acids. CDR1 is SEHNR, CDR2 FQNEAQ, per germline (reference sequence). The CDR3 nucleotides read TGTGCCAGCAGCTTAGGAACTAGCGGGGGGGCGAGTGAGACCCAGTACTTC. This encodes CASSLGTSGGASETQYF.

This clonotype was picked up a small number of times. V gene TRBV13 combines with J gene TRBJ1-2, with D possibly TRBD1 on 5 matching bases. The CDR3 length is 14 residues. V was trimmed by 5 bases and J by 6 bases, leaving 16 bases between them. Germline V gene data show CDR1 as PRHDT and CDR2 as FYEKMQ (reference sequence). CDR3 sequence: CASSPRGGRHGYTF. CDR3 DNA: TGTGCCAGCAGCCCGAGGGGAGGGAGGCATGGCTACACCTTC. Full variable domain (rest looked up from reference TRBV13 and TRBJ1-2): AAGVIQSPRHLIKEKRETATLKCYPIPRHDTVYWYQQGPGQDPQFLISFYEKMQSDKGSIPDRFSAQQFSDYHSELNMSSLELGDSALYFCASSPRGGRHGYTFGSGTRLTVV.

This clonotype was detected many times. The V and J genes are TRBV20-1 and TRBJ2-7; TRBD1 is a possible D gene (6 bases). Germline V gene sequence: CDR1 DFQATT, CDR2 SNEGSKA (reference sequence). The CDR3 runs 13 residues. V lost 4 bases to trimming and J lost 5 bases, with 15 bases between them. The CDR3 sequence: CSAKPGAPNEQYF. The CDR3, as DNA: TGCAGTGCTAAACCAGGGGCTCCTAACGAGCAGTACTTC.